This is a list of T cell receptor beta chains from one sample in a study of T-cell reconstitution after alpha-beta-depleted transplantation in children. TCRdb re-derived calls from the PCR reads in MiXCR, one entry per CDR3 protein. The data show some 500,000 distinct CDR3 sequences, approximately 32% seen once. The specimen comprised PBMCs from the stem cell graft donor, sampled from the stem cell graft. The receptors stem from a human donor who donated a stem cell graft to a child with aplastic anemia. The conserved cysteine and the conserved F or W are not part of the CDR3 here. The order of the fields is J gene, clone size, V gene, CDR3 protein. The size of a clone is reported for some rows only, either as once, few or many, or as a class for expanded clones.

j_gene: TRBJ1-1
abundance: -
v_gene: TRBV7-2
CDR3aa: ASSLGSYPGTEAF

j_gene: TRBJ2-7
abundance: -
v_gene: TRBV20-1
CDR3aa: SASRAGAHSYEQY

j_gene: TRBJ2-7
abundance: -
v_gene: TRBV5-1
CDR3aa: ASSLDGTEFEQY

j_gene: TRBJ2-1
abundance: -
v_gene: TRBV10-3
CDR3aa: AISEMASGTSYNEQF

j_gene: TRBJ2-3
abundance: -
v_gene: TRBV30
CDR3aa: AWTTGIGTDTQY

j_gene: TRBJ2-3
abundance: -
v_gene: TRBV3-1
CDR3aa: ASSQDGTSGTTDTQY

j_gene: TRBJ1-5
abundance: few
v_gene: TRBV7-8
CDR3aa: ASSLDILNQPQH

j_gene: TRBJ1-1
abundance: few
v_gene: TRBV20-1
CDR3aa: SARFTFGGNTEAF

j_gene: TRBJ1-1
abundance: -
v_gene: TRBV19
CDR3aa: ASSIGTGMNTEAF

j_gene: TRBJ1-1
abundance: few
v_gene: TRBV29-1
CDR3aa: SVIRAPFEAF

j_gene: TRBJ1-1
abundance: few
v_gene: TRBV29-1
CDR3aa: SASGILNTEAF

j_gene: TRBJ2-1
abundance: -
v_gene: TRBV4-3
CDR3aa: ASSQERRDPYNEQF

j_gene: TRBJ1-5
abundance: few
v_gene: TRBV20-1
CDR3aa: SAKTGANQPQH

j_gene: TRBJ2-7
abundance: few
v_gene: TRBV6-5
CDR3aa: ASTGREAPYEQY

j_gene: TRBJ1-2
abundance: -
v_gene: TRBV10-3
CDR3aa: AISGKKTNYGYT

j_gene: TRBJ2-3
abundance: -
v_gene: TRBV20-1
CDR3aa: SARYSSGTSDTQY

j_gene: TRBJ2-5
abundance: -
v_gene: TRBV5-1
CDR3aa: ASSFTGDGKETQY

j_gene: TRBJ2-5
abundance: -
v_gene: TRBV20-1
CDR3aa: SANEDSNLQETQY

j_gene: TRBJ2-5
abundance: -
v_gene: TRBV7-9
CDR3aa: ASSLDRERETQY

j_gene: TRBJ1-4
abundance: -
v_gene: TRBV30
CDR3aa: AWGTGSATNEKLF

j_gene: TRBJ2-7
abundance: -
v_gene: TRBV28
CDR3aa: ASSASSTGGGEQY

j_gene: TRBJ2-1
abundance: -
v_gene: TRBV7-9
CDR3aa: ASSFPGQKDNEQF

j_gene: TRBJ1-4
abundance: many
v_gene: TRBV20-1
CDR3aa: SARDRPGRGNEKLF